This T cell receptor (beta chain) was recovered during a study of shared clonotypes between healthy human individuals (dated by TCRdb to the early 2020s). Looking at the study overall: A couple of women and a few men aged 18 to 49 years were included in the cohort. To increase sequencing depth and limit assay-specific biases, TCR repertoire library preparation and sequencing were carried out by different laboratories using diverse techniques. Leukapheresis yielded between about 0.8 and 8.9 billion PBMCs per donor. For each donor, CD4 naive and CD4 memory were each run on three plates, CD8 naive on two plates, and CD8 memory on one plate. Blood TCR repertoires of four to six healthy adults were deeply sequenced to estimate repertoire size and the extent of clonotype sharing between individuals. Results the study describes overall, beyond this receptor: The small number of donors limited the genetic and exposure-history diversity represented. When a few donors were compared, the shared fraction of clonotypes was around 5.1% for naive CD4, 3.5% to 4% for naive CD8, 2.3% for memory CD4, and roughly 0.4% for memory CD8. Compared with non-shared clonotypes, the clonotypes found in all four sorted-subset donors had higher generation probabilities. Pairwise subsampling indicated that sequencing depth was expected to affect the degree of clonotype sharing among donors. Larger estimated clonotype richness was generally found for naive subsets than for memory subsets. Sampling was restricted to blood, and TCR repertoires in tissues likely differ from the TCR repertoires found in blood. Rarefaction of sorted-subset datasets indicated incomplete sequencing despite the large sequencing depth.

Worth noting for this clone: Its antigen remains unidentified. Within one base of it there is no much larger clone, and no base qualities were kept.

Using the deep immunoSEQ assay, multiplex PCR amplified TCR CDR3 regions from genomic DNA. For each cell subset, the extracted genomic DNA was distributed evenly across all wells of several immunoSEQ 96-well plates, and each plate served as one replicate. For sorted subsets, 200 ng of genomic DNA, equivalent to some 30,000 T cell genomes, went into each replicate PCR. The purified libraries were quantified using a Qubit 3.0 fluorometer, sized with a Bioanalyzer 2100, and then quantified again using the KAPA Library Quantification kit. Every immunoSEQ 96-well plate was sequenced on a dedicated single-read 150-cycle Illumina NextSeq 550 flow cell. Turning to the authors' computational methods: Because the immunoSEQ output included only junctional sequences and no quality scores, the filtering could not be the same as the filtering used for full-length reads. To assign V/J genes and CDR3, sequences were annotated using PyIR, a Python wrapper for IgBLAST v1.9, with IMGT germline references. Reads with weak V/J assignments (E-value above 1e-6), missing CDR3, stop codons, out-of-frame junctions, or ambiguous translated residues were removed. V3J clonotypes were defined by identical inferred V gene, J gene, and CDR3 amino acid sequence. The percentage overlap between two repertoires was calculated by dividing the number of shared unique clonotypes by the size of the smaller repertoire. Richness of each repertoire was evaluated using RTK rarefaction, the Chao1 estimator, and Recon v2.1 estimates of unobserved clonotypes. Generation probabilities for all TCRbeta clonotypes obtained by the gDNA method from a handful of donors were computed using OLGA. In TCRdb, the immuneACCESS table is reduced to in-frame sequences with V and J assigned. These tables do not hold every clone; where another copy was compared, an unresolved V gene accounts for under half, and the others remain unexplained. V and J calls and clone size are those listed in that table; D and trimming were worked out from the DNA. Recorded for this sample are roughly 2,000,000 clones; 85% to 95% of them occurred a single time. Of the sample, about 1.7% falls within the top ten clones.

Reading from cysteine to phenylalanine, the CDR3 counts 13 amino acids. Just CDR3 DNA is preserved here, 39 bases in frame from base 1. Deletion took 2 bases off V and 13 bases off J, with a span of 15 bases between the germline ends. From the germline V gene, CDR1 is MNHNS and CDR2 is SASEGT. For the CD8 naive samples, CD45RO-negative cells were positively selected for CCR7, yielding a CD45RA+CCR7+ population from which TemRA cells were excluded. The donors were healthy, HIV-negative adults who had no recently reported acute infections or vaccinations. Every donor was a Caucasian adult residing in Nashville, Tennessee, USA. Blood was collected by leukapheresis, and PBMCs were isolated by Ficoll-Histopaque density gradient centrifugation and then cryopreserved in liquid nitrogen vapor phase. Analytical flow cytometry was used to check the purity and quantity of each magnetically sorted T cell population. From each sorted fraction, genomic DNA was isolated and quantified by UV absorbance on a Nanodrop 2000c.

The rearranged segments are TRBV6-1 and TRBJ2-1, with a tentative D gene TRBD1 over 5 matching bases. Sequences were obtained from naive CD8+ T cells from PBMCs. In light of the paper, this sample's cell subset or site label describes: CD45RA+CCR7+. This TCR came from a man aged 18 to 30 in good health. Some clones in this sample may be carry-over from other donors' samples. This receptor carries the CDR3 CASSEPDSLIQFF. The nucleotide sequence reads TGTGCCAGCAGTGAACCAGACAGCCTTATACAGTTCTTC.